Given below is one TCR beta chain in context. Use of 60 Vbeta and 13 Jbeta primers characterized the PCR. Only in-frame clones appear in the TCRdb table, and some are missing; sequencing was by immunoSEQ multiplex PCR. The sample consists of about 110,000 clones, 74% of them appearing once. This sample is drawn from a study of cytomegalovirus exposure and HLA in healthy donors. Germline V CDR1 and CDR2: WSHSY, SAAADI. The J segment lost 5 bases and the V segment lost 2 bases, leaving 6 bases of the junction unmatched. This CDR3 contains 15 residues. This chain uses TRBV10-2 with TRBJ2-5, with 9 bases that match TRBD2. The source of this sequence is a man aged 50 or older in good health and CMV-seropositive. Sequenced material: PBMCs. CDR3 sequence: CASSEVAGAGETQYF. As DNA, the CDR3 is TGCGCCAGCAGTGAGGTAGCGGGGGCGGGGGAGACCCAGTACTTC.